This TCR beta chain was identified in a study of blood T cell repertoires in COVID-19. Background on the study: Researchers got acute and convalescent COVID-19 samples from the United States, Italy and Spain. The cDNA or gDNA used as material had been derived from T cells, B-cell-depleted T cells, or PBMCs.

As processed by the authors: Amplification with reference gene primers provided the estimates of nucleated cell counts. Only in-frame clones appear in the TCRdb table, and some are missing; sequencing was by immunoSEQ multiplex PCR. Clone size and V and J calls were adopted from that table, with D and trimming inferred from the DNA. This sample has about 330,000 clones, with roughly 85% found just once. The CDR3 runs to 15 residues. Germline CDR1 is LGHNA and CDR2 is YNFKEQ. V was shortened by 1 base and J by 2 bases, with 8 bases between the two germline ends. Sequencing input: peripheral blood. This chain connects TRBV4-2 to TRBJ1-4, with D unresolved. The sequence was collected from a human donor in a cohort sampled during active COVID-19. The CDR3 region is CASSQVAATNEKLFF. In DNA form, the CDR3 reads TGTGCCAGCAGCCAAGTGGCGGCCACTAATGAAAAACTGTTTTTT.